A single sample gave rise to the 10 T cell receptor beta chains below, sequenced in a study of tumor-infiltrating lymphocytes in oesophageal squamous cell carcinoma. TCRdb reanalysed the PCR reads using MiXCR and keeps one entry per CDR3 protein. The repertoire holds about 16,000 distinct CDR3 sequences, with about 50% as singletons. The sequenced sample was esophageal tumor tissue. The origin of the receptors is a male donor with esophageal squamous cell carcinoma.

The chain is built from TRBV27 and TRBJ2-5; TRBD1 matches at 7 bases. The J call may not be correct, given that the DNA end is closer to TRBJ2-7. CDR1 is MNHEY, CDR2 SMNVEV, per germline (reference sequence). CDR3 length: 14 residues. The CDR3 protein is CASSPDRAPYEQYF. In DNA, the CDR3 is TGTGCCAGCAGCCCAGACAGGGCGCCCTACGAGCAGTACTTC.

The chain couples TRBV2 to TRBJ2-1, with 8 bases lining up with TRBD1. TRBJ2-7 matches the DNA end more closely, so the J call is doubtful. CDR1 SNHLY and CDR2 FYNNEI come from the germline V gene. This CDR3 is built from 14 residues. For the CDR3, the DNA is TGTGCCAGCAGTGAGGACAGGGACCAATACGAGCAGTACTTC. Protein product: CASSEDRDQYEQYF.

The table lists this clonotype with many counts. The V call is TRBV6-2 or TRBV6-3, the J call TRBJ1-5; perhaps TRBD1 as D (6 bases). The CDR3 covers 15 residues. The germline V gene has CDR1 MNHEY and CDR2 SVGEGT. V was clipped by 1 base and J by 3 bases, with 10 bases between them. The CDR3 DNA reads as TGTGCCAGCAGTTACTACGGACAGATCAATCAGCCCCAGCATTTT. Translating it yields CASSYYGQINQPQHF.

This chain uses TRBV7-6 with TRBJ2-1; 9 bases map to TRBD1. Looked up from germline, CDR1 is SGHVS and CDR2 is FNYEAQ. Unmatched junction bases numbered 6, after V lost 5 bases and J lost 10 bases. This CDR3 spans 13 amino acids. The CDR3, as DNA: TGTGCCAGCAGCCCTACAGGGGGCTACGAGCAGTTCTTC. Translated: CASSPTGGYEQFF.

To note about this clonotype: Germline and junction disagree at one end, which may indicate a read error. The chain links TRBV7-6 to TRBJ2-5; the D is unclear. The V gene's germline CDR1 is SGHVS and CDR2 FNYEAQ. The CDR3 has 13 residues. CDR3 DNA sequence: TGTGCTAGCAGCCCTCATGAGGTGGAGACCCAGTACTTC. As protein: CASSPHEVETQYF.

The chain recombines TRBV18 with TRBJ1-1, with TRBD1 as a possible D gene (5 bases). This CDR3 spans 14 amino acids. Germline-derived CDR1 and CDR2 are KGHSH and LQKENI. V lost 2 bases to trimming and J lost 6 bases, with 13 bases between them. The CDR3 DNA follows: TGTGCCAGCTCACCAATGAAGTGGGGCCCTGAAGCTTTCTTT. Protein product: CASSPMKWGPEAFF.

This chain links TRBV7-2 with TRBJ2-3, with D hard to call. The end of the DNA aligns better with TRBJ2-5, so the J call may be wrong. From germline, CDR1 is SGHTA and CDR2 FQGNSA. There are 12 residues in the CDR3. The CDR3 DNA sequence: TGTGCCAGCAGCTCGGCCCTAGAGACCCAGTACTTC. This gives the protein CASSSALETQYF.

DNA for the CDR3: TGTGCCAGCAGCTTAGGTGGGACTGAGCAGTTCTTC. Residues: CASSLGGTEQFF. The chain is built from TRBV7-6 and TRBJ2-1; D is possibly TRBD1 or TRBD2 (5 bases each). This CDR3 is 12 amino acids long. V was trimmed by 1 base and J by 9 bases, leaving 7 bases between them. The germline CDR1 and CDR2 sequences are SGHVS and FNYEAQ.

The table lists this clonotype with a few counts. The chain joins TRBV4-2 to TRBJ2-7; 13 bases are a match to TRBD2. Germline V gene lookup returns CDR1 LGHNA and CDR2 YNFKEQ. The length of the CDR3 is 19 residues. V dropped 0 bases and J dropped 3; count of bases not matched to a gene: 11. The CDR3 reads CASSQEKGAGTSGIYEQYF. The DNA of the CDR3 is TGTGCCAGCAGCCAAGAGAAGGGGGCCGGGACTAGCGGGATCTACGAGCAGTACTTC.

By share, this clonotype counts as medium-sized. The chain recombines TRBV12-3 or TRBV12-4 with TRBJ2-1; D call uncertain. Between the trimmed V and J ends, which lost 1 base and 5 bases, there was a span of 9 bases. The CDR3 contains 14 residues. As DNA, the CDR3 is TGTGCCAGCAGTTTAGTGGGCAATAACAATGAGCAGTTCTTC. This translates into CASSLVGNNNEQFF.